This T cell receptor (beta chain) was sequenced in a study of neurological immune-mediated disorders. Study findings and constraints: No CDR3 amino acid sequences recurred among expanded clones across subjects, suggesting private repertoires in all groups. When the repertoires were grouped phylogenetically, those of 18 of the 34 multiple sclerosis patients came together in a single cluster of related CDR3 sequences, which points to a possible repertoire-level signature.

Ten or more counts support this clonotype. Its cognate antigen is unknown. The CDR3 loop spans 11 amino acids. Germline lookup yields CDR1 DFQATT and CDR2 SNEGSKA (reference sequence). Trimming left V 5 bases short and J 4 bases short, with 9 bases between. In TCRdb, the 5' RACE reads were re-called with MiXCR into one record per CDR3 protein. The sample lists around 53,000 distinct CDR3 sequences; roughly 4.6% were seen once. The sequencing input was PBMCs. This clonotype originated in a man aged 45-60 years with multiple sclerosis. This rearrangement joins TRBV20-1 to TRBJ2-7; D might be TRBD1 or TRBD2, each matching 5 bases. The CDR3 bases are TGCAGTGCTGGGGGAAGTTACGAGCAGTACTTC. Its translation: CSAGGSYEQYF.